This passage covers 29 T cell receptor beta chains from one sample sequenced in a study of Graves' ophthalmopathy and Graves' hyperthyroidism. Amplification targeted the TCR beta CDR3 regions, with RNA transcripts as the source material. The first-round RT-PCR employed HTBI primers together with the Qiagen OneStep RT-PCR kit. A multiplex PCR was then performed as the second round. TCRdb itself ran the multiplex PCR reads through MiXCR, one entry per CDR3 protein. This table holds around 1.1 million distinct CDR3 sequences, less than 45% found once. Source material: peripheral blood or thyroid tissue (not recorded which). All receptors come from an adult man with Graves' hyperthyroidism.

V and J are TRBV5-6 and TRBJ2-2; possibly TRBD1 for D (6 bases). CDR3 size: 15 residues. Germline loops: CDR1 SGHDT, CDR2 YYEEEE. Deletions cut 0 bases from V and 6 bases from J, with 12 bases between. DNA of the CDR3: TGTGCCAGCAGCTTGGGCACAGGGTTACCCGGGGAGCTGTTTTTT. Residues: CASSLGTGLPGELFF.

This clonotype has a count of ten or more. This rearrangement joins TRBV20-1 to TRBJ2-5, with D uncertain. Trimming cost V 0 bases and J 5 bases, with 7 bases left between them. Germline assignment: CDR1 DFQATT and CDR2 SNEGSKA (reference sequence). CDR3 length: 12 amino acids. Here the CDR3 reads CSARETLETQYF. In DNA form, the CDR3 reads TGCAGTGCTAGAGAGACCCTGGAGACCCAGTACTTC.

The rearrangement links TRBV6-2 or TRBV6-3 to TRBJ2-7; D not resolved. CDR3 size: 13 residues. Germline V gives CDR1 MNHEY, CDR2 SVGEGT. V lost 0 bases to trimming and J lost 3 bases, with 6 bases between them. The CDR3 protein is CASSYSADYEQYF. CDR3 in DNA: TGTGCCAGCAGTTACTCGGCAGACTACGAGCAGTACTTC.

This clonotype came up many times. The rearrangement joins TRBV12-3 or TRBV12-4 to TRBJ1-1, with a weak D call TRBD1 (5 bases). V was trimmed by 6 bases and J by 11 bases, leaving 16 bases between them. CDR3 length: 12 amino acids. The CDR3 sequence: CASSPGISGAFF. Written as DNA, the CDR3 is TGTGCCAGCAGCCCAGGGATAAGTGGGGCTTTCTTT.

This clonotype was counted many times. J is TRBJ2-7 and V is TRBV20-1; weak D call: TRBD1 (5 bases). This CDR3 is 13 amino acids long. In germline, CDR1 is DFQATT, CDR2 SNEGSKA (reference sequence). V was cut by 3 bases and J by 5 bases, with 14 bases left in between. The CDR3 protein is CSASDRGRDEQYF. In DNA, the CDR3 is TGCAGTGCTAGCGATAGGGGTAGGGACGAGCAGTACTTC.

Many counts were recorded for this clonotype. V and J are TRBV5-1 and TRBJ2-6; D gene ambiguous. This CDR3 region has 14 residues. Trimming removed 4 bases at V and 2 bases at J, with 7 bases between. Per the germline V gene, CDR1 is SGHRS and CDR2 is YFSETQ. The CDR3 reads CASSPDPGANVLTF. The CDR3 nucleotides read TGCGCCAGCAGCCCGGACCCTGGGGCCAACGTCCTGACTTTC.

In nucleotides, the CDR3 is TGTGCCAGCATGCGGGGGAGGTTGAACACTGAAGCTTTCTTT. It specifies CASMRGRLNTEAFF. This sequence joins TRBV6-2 or TRBV6-3 and TRBJ1-1; TRBD1 is a possible D gene (5 bases). Trimming removed 7 bases at V and 0 bases at J, with 12 bases between. This CDR3 is 14 amino acids long. Germline CDR1 and CDR2: MNHEY and SVGEGT.

Points on this clonotype: The junction departs from the called germline gene at one end, perhaps through a read error. V usage is TRBV12-3 or TRBV12-4 and J usage is TRBJ1-5; D is unresolved. The CDR3 is 13 residues long. In DNA, the CDR3 is TGTGCCAGCGGTTTATCGGTGAAGCAGCCCCAGCATTTT. Amino acid sequence: CASGLSVKQPQHF.

This chain uses TRBV10-3 with TRBJ2-5, with D unclear. CDR1 and CDR2 (germline): ENHRY, SYGVKD. The CDR3 consists of 14 residues. Trimming pared 10 bases from V and 0 bases from J, leaving 15 bases between. The CDR3 bases are TGTGCCAGCAGACACCGGGCCAACCAAGAGACCCAGTACTTC. Amino acid sequence: CASRHRANQETQYF.

About this clonotype itself: A read error may account for a junction end that differs from germline. The chain couples TRBV10-3 to TRBJ1-3, with TRBD1 identical over 9 bases. The CDR3 spans 15 residues. Germline V gene data show CDR1 as ENHRY and CDR2 as SYGVKD. The CDR3 is CASSLQGALGNTIYF. DNA for the CDR3: TGTGCCAGCAGTTTACAGGGGGCGCTGGGAAACACCATATATTTT.

This clonotype showed up many times. The chain uses TRBV19 and TRBJ1-1; 10 positions agree with TRBD1. The CDR3 is made up of 16 amino acids. Looked up from germline, CDR1 is LNHDA and CDR2 is SQIVND (reference sequence). Germline trimming cut 7 bases from V and 0 bases from J; bases unmatched to any gene: 8. CDR3 residues: CASKPGQGIMNTEAFF. CDR3 nucleotides: TGTGCCAGTAAACCGGGACAGGGGATCATGAACACTGAAGCTTTCTTT.

The V gene is TRBV10-3, the J gene TRBJ2-5; 7 nucleotides match TRBD2. The trim removed 3 bases at V and 5 bases at J, leaving 9 bases unmatched. The V gene's germline CDR1 is ENHRY and CDR2 SYGVKD. The CDR3 totals 15 residues. CDR3 DNA: TGTGCCATCAGTGATGGCGGGAGAGCGGGTGAGACCCAGTACTTC. Its translation is CAISDGGRAGETQYF.

This clonotype occurred a few times. This chain connects TRBV20-1 to TRBJ1-4; 8 positions match TRBD1. J gave up 4 bases and V 3 bases, and 19 bases lay outside the gene matches. Germline assignment: CDR1 DFQATT and CDR2 SNEGSKA (reference sequence). This CDR3 contains 19 residues. The CDR3 protein is CSARRPTGVLPELNEKLFF. The CDR3 DNA follows: TGCAGTGCTAGGCGACCGACAGGGGTTTTGCCCGAACTTAATGAAAAACTGTTTTTT.

Concerning this clonotype itself: A junction end diverges from the germline sequence, so it may reflect a read error. This chain connects TRBV5-1 to TRBJ1-1, with 9 bases that match TRBD1. CDR3 length equals 18 residues. Germline values: CDR1 SGHRS, CDR2 YFSETQ. The chain's CDR3 is CASSFAYPGQGVNTEAFF. DNA for the CDR3: TGTGCCAGCAGCTTCGCCTACCCGGGACAGGGAGTGAACACTGAAGCTTTCTTT.

This clonotype has a handful of counts. This rearrangement joins TRBV5-1 to TRBJ1-4; no definite D call. The CDR3 totals 13 residues. The V end lost 6 bases, the J end lost 4 bases, and 10 bases lay between the germline ends. Germline V gene data show CDR1 as SGHRS and CDR2 as YFSETQ. This chain's CDR3 is CASNFGGNEKLFF. CDR3 nucleotide sequence: TGCGCCAGCAATTTTGGAGGTAATGAAAAACTGTTTTTT. Complete variable domain (other parts from reference TRBV5-1 and TRBJ1-4): KAGVTQTPRYLIKTRGQQVTLSCSPISGHRSVSWYQQTPGQGLQFLFEYFSETQRNKGNFPGRFSGRQFSNSRSEMNVSTLELGDSALYLCASNFGGNEKLFFGSGTQLSVL.

This clonotype was seen many times. The gene calls are TRBV19 and TRBJ2-5; 7 nucleotides align to TRBD2. The V gene end was trimmed by 10 bases and the J gene end by 4 bases; junction bases not matched to a gene: 9. There are 13 residues in the CDR3. The germline V gene encodes CDR1 LNHDA and CDR2 SQIVND (reference sequence). CDR3 region: CATSGRTGETQYF. Here the CDR3 DNA reads TGTGCCACTTCCGGGAGGACTGGAGAGACCCAGTACTTC.

This clonotype was counted ten times or more. The chain recombines TRBV6-5 with TRBJ1-2; D is unresolved. Trimming left V 2 bases short and J 1 base short, with 5 bases between. The CDR3 runs to 13 residues. CDR1 MNHEY and CDR2 SVGAGI come from the germline V gene. CDR3 sequence (DNA): TGTGCCAGCAGTTACGGGGATAACTATGGCTACACCTTC. Its translation is CASSYGDNYGYTF.

This clonotype occurred a few times. The gene calls are TRBV19 and TRBJ1-5, with D unclear. V lost 3 bases and J 0 bases, leaving 6 bases between the germline ends. The CDR3 has 14 residues. In germline, CDR1 is LNHDA, CDR2 SQIVND (reference sequence). The CDR3 region has the DNA TGTGCCAGTAGTATCGTCCATAGCAATCAGCCCCAGCATTTT. Translating it yields CASSIVHSNQPQHF. Looking up the rest from reference TRBV19 and TRBJ1-5 gives the full variable domain: DGGITQSPKYLFRKEGQNVTLSCEQNLNHDAMYWYRQDPGQGLRLIYYSQIVNDFQKGDIAEGYSVSREKKESFPLTVTSAQKNPTAFYLCASSIVHSNQPQHFGDGTRLSIL.

The chain combines TRBV15 with TRBJ1-5; TRBD1 might be the D (5 bases). The ends were cut back, 5 bases at V and 4 bases at J, with 12 bases in the middle. The CDR3 is 14 amino acids. Per germline, CDR1 LNHNV and CDR2 YYDKDF (reference sequence). The CDR3 sequence is CATSAGTENQPQHF. CDR3 bases: TGTGCCACCAGCGCCGGGACGGAAAATCAGCCCCAGCATTTT.

On this clonotype itself: The CDR3 carries no conserved terminal phenylalanine or tryptophan, so it likely arises from a read error. It is unclear where the CDR3 begins or ends on the DNA, so no DNA is shown, and the CDR3 is as TCRdb lists it. The J gene is TRBJ2-5, the V gene TRBV7-9; TRBD1, the D gene given by the table, was not confirmed from the DNA. With termini counted, the CDR3 has 11 amino acids. CDR1 and CDR2 (germline): SEHNR, FQNEAQ (reference sequence). CDR3 loop: CASSQQGTGSI.

This clonotype has only a few counts. The J gene is TRBJ2-7, the V gene TRBV4-1; either TRBD1 or TRBD2 may fit D (6 bases each). Deletions cut 4 bases from V and 4 bases from J, with 14 bases between. The germline gives CDR1 MGHRA, CDR2 YSYEKL. CDR3 size: 14 residues. The CDR3 sequence: CASSPEGGCYEQYF. As DNA, the CDR3 is TGCGCCAGCAGCCCCGAAGGGGGGTGTTACGAGCAGTACTTC.

This clonotype has only a few counts. V gene TRBV27 combines with J gene TRBJ2-7, with a tentative D call TRBD2 (5 bases). CDR3 size: 15 residues. Trimming took off 3 bases at V and 3 bases at J, with 15 bases between the two ends. Germline values: CDR1 MNHEY, CDR2 SMNVEV (reference sequence). Written as DNA, the CDR3 is TGTGCCAGCAGTTTCGACTCGAACGGGGTCTACGAGCAGTACTTC. Translated, it gives CASSFDSNGVYEQYF.

This clonotype has at least ten counts. J is TRBJ1-2 and V is TRBV6-6; D uncertain. The CDR3 length is 11 residues. The V and J ends lost 2 bases and 9 bases respectively, with 7 bases between them. Germline V lookup: CDR1 MNHNY, CDR2 SVGAGI (reference sequence). This chain's CDR3 is CASSYQKSYTF. The DNA of the CDR3 is TGTGCCAGCAGTTACCAGAAAAGCTACACCTTC.

This clonotype was picked up a small number of times. A much larger clone lies one base from this, so it may be a read error. CDR3 loop: CASSLGTGDTEQYF. Written as DNA, the CDR3 is TGTGCCAGCAGCTTAGGGACAGGGGACACCGAGCAGTACTTC. The chain recombines TRBV7-2 with TRBJ2-7; 9 bases are shared with TRBD1. The CDR3 is 14 amino acids. V shed 1 base and J 6 bases; nucleotides not matched to a gene: 4. Germline CDR1 is SGHTA and CDR2 is FQGNSA. The variable domain in full, completed from reference TRBV7-2 and TRBJ2-7, reads GAGVSQSPSNKVTEKGKDVELRCDPISGHTALYWYRQSLGQGLEFLIYFQGNSAPDKSGLPSDRFSAERTGGSVSTLTIQRTQQEDSAVYLCASSLGTGDTEQYFGPGTRLTVT.

V and J are TRBV10-3 and TRBJ1-5, with TRBD1 identical over 7 bases. V was pared by 6 bases and J by 5 bases, with 7 bases of the junction left unmatched. The CDR3 consists of 14 residues. CDR1 and CDR2 (germline): ENHRY, SYGVKD. The CDR3 is CAIRETGAYQPQHF. The CDR3 DNA reads TGTGCCATCAGAGAAACAGGGGCGTATCAGCCCCAGCATTTT.

The V gene is TRBV6-5, the J gene TRBJ1-4; D is uncertain. The length of the CDR3 is 14 residues. Germline assignment: CDR1 MNHEY and CDR2 SVGAGI. V was trimmed by 6 bases and J by 1 base, leaving 9 bases between them. The CDR3 region is CASSPSQTNEKLFF. DNA for the CDR3: TGTGCCAGCAGCCCAAGTCAAACTAATGAAAAACTGTTTTTT.

At least ten counts were recorded for this clonotype. The CDR3 region is CATRNTSGANVLTF. The CDR3 DNA sequence: TGTGCCACTAGAAACACCTCTGGGGCCAACGTCCTGACTTTC. The rearrangement links TRBV10-3 to TRBJ2-6; D gene ambiguous. The V and J ends lost 10 bases and 0 bases respectively, with 10 bases between them. This CDR3 comprises 14 residues. Germline CDR1 is ENHRY and CDR2 is SYGVKD.

Only one count was recorded for this clonotype. The chain carries TRBV10-3 and TRBJ2-5; 12 bases map to TRBD1. After removal of 8 bases from V and 9 bases from J, the junction contained 10 bases not matched to a gene. Germline CDR1 ENHRY, CDR2 SYGVKD. This CDR3 is 14 amino acids long. The CDR3 loop reads CAISGTGGNQPQYF. CDR3 nucleotides: TGTGCCATCTCGGGGACAGGGGGCAATCAGCCCCAGTACTTC.

V gene TRBV19 combines with J gene TRBJ2-5; TRBD2 might be the D (5 bases). The germline V and J ends were trimmed by 8 bases and 0 bases, with 19 bases remaining between them. The CDR3 is 16 amino acids. Germline CDR1 LNHDA, CDR2 SQIVND (reference sequence). In DNA, the CDR3 is TGTGCCAGTGGTGAGACGGGGAGAGGGTACCAAGAGACCCAGTACTTC. This sequence encodes CASGETGRGYQETQYF.